The 20 T cell receptor beta chains in this list originate from one sample, sequenced in a study of beta chain features in type 1 diabetes. General study results and limits: Shortening that was moderate but significant affected the TCRB CDR3s of Type 1 diabetes patients in all four CD4+ subsets.

Their specific antigens are unknown. Every bit of the isolated RNA underwent reverse transcription, so sequencing read expressed TCRB transcripts. Sequencing was performed with immunoSEQ multiplex PCR; in TCRdb, only in-frame clones are kept and a portion is missing. The sample carries 310,000 or so clones, roughly 9% recorded once. Sequencing was carried out using central memory CD4+ T cells from blood. The source is a man aged 25 to 40 with type 1 diabetes.

This clone has only a few counts. The rearrangement links TRBV10-3 to TRBJ1-5; tentatively, D is TRBD1 (5 bases). Germline lookup yields CDR1 ENHRY and CDR2 SYGVKD. This CDR3 spans 14 amino acids. V was pared by 3 bases and J by 7 bases, with 13 bases between. CDR3 residues: CAISDRVRGQPQHF. The CDR3 nucleotides read TGTGCCATCAGTGACCGGGTTAGGGGACAGCCCCAGCATTTT.

The chain is built from TRBV7-2 and TRBJ2-7; 8 bases are a match to TRBD1. V gave up 4 bases and J gave up 3 bases; unmatched junction bases: 5. CDR1 is SGHTA, CDR2 FQGNSA, per germline. The CDR3 is 14 amino acids. The CDR3 coding sequence is TGTGCCAGCAGCTCTAGCACAGGGGGCTACGAGCAGTACTTC. The encoded protein is CASSSSTGGYEQYF.

The gene calls are TRBV2 and TRBJ1-5; 8 nucleotides match TRBD1. CDR3 size: 15 residues. V lost 4 bases and J lost 1; bases outside the gene matches: 3. CDR1 and CDR2 (germline): SNHLY, FYNNEI. DNA for the CDR3: TGTGCCAGCAGTGGGACAGGGTTGAGCAATCAGCCCCAGCATTTT. Its protein product is CASSGTGLSNQPQHF.

The CDR3 reads CASSVGRTGEAFF. The DNA of the CDR3 is TGTGCCAGCAGCGTAGGACGGACAGGTGAAGCTTTCTTT. The chain combines TRBV9 with TRBJ1-1; 7 nucleotides align to TRBD1. V trimming: 0 bases; J trimming: 7 bases; junction bases outside the gene matches: 3. The V gene's germline CDR1 is SGDLS and CDR2 YYNGEE. This CDR3 has 13 residues.

This clone was found a few times. The chain employs TRBV4-1 and TRBJ2-3; D is undetermined. CDR1 and CDR2 (germline): MGHRA, YSYEKL. Trimming took off 0 bases at V and 2 bases at J, with 15 bases between the two ends. CDR3 length: 17 residues. In DNA form, the CDR3 reads TGCGCCAGCAGCCAAGATGGGCGAAGGGCCCCCACAGATACGCAGTATTTT. Amino acid sequence: CASSQDGRRAPTDTQYF.

This clone was seen a few times. The rearrangement links TRBV19 to TRBJ2-3, with 9 bases identical to TRBD2. This CDR3 comprises 16 residues. CDR1 is LNHDA, CDR2 SQIVND, per germline (reference sequence). V was clipped by 1 base and J by 0 bases; unmatched bases: 2. The CDR3 loop is CASSIVAGGSTDTQYF. The CDR3 DNA is TGTGCCAGTAGTATAGTTGCGGGGGGGAGCACAGATACGCAGTATTTT.

J is TRBJ1-5 and V is TRBV28; possible D gene TRBD1, 6 bases. V was pared by 4 bases and J by 1 base, with 17 bases between. The CDR3 sequence is 17 residues long. The germline CDR1 and CDR2 sequences are MDHEN and SYDVKM. Written as DNA, the CDR3 is TGTGCCAGCAGTTCTCGATCGTACAGGGTCAGCAATCAGCCCCAGCATTTT. As protein: CASSSRSYRVSNQPQHF. The whole variable domain, filled in from reference TRBV28 and TRBJ1-5, reads DVKVTQSSRYLVKRTGEKVFLECVQDMDHENMFWYRQDPGLGLRLIYFSYDVKMKEKGDIPEGYSVSREKKERFSLILESASTNQTSMYLCASSSRSYRVSNQPQHFGDGTRLSIL.

The CDR3 sequence is CASIQGGTGATGELFF. In nucleotides, the CDR3 is TGTGCCAGCATACAAGGAGGGACAGGGGCAACCGGGGAGCTGTTTTTT. The chain is built from TRBV28 and TRBJ2-2; 10 nucleotides line up with TRBD1. From germline, CDR1 is MDHEN and CDR2 SYDVKM. With V trimmed by 7 bases and J by 5 bases, 10 bases remained unmatched. The CDR3 runs 16 residues. Combining the CDR3 with reference TRBV28 and TRBJ2-2 gives the whole variable domain DVKVTQSSRYLVKRTGEKVFLECVQDMDHENMFWYRQDPGLGLRLIYFSYDVKMKEKGDIPEGYSVSREKKERFSLILESASTNQTSMYLCASIQGGTGATGELFFGEGSRLTVL.

This clone came up a few times. The chain couples TRBV7-9 to TRBJ1-1; the D is unclear. CDR3 length: 14 amino acids. V gave up 2 bases and J gave up 3 bases, with 10 bases separating them. Germline loops: CDR1 SEHNR, CDR2 FQNEAQ (reference sequence). The DNA for the CDR3 is TGTGCCAGCAGCTTAAGTTCACTGGACACTGAAGCTTTCTTT. This codes for CASSLSSLDTEAFF.

The chain combines TRBV28 with TRBJ2-7; 7 positions agree with TRBD1. Unmatched junction bases numbered 3, after V lost 7 bases and J lost 3 bases. The CDR3 has 12 amino acids. The germline V gene has CDR1 MDHEN and CDR2 SYDVKM. The CDR3 is CASNGQDYEQYF. The CDR3 DNA reads TGTGCCAGCAATGGACAGGACTACGAGCAGTACTTC.

The chain combines TRBV21-1 with TRBJ2-5. TRBV21-1 is noted as a pseudogene. The CDR3 has 14 residues. The CDR3 sequence is CASSKGAGKVVRYF. CDR3 bases: TGTGCCAGCAGCAAGGGGGCGGGGAAGGTTGTGCGGTACTTC.

The CDR3 loop is CASSKDGTSGGAGSYNEQFF. The CDR3 DNA reads as TGTGCCAGCAGCAAAGATGGGACTAGCGGGGGGGCAGGCTCCTACAATGAGCAGTTCTTC. J is TRBJ2-1 and V is TRBV21-1; TRBD2 reflects the table's D call only, with no check against the DNA. TRBV21-1 is labeled a pseudogene. The CDR3 spans 20 residues.

This clone was picked up a small number of times. The chain joins TRBV18 to TRBJ1-6, with 8 bases fitting TRBD1. From germline, CDR1 is KGHSH and CDR2 LQKENI. The CDR3 length is 17 residues. V shed 3 bases, J shed 7 bases, and the junction held 11 bases outside the gene matches. The CDR3 is CASSPSSGGLQNSPLHF. Written as DNA, the CDR3 is TGTGCCAGCTCACCCTCGTCAGGGGGCCTTCAAAATTCACCCCTCCACTTT. Variable domain in full (rest from reference TRBV18 and TRBJ1-6): NAGVMQNPRHLVRRRGQEARLRCSPMKGHSHVYWYRQLPEEGLKFMVYLQKENIIDESGMPKERFSAEFPKEGPSILRIQQVVRGDSAAYFCASSPSSGGLQNSPLHFGNGTRLTVT.

The chain links TRBV7-2 to TRBJ1-2; D unresolved. The CDR3 is made up of 12 amino acids. Germline loops: CDR1 SGHTA, CDR2 FQGNSA. V was cut by 2 bases and J by 6 bases, with 7 bases left in between. The DNA of the CDR3 is TGTGCCAGCAGCTTATACGGGGATGGCTACACCTTC. This sequence encodes CASSLYGDGYTF.

The genes are TRBV7-7 and TRBJ2-5; 10 bases map to TRBD2. Germline V gene sequence: CDR1 SSHAT, CDR2 FNYEAQ (reference sequence). The CDR3 is made up of 14 amino acids. V lost 1 base, J lost 5 bases, and 1 base stayed unmatched. DNA for the CDR3: TGTGCCAGCAGCTTAGGACTAGCGGGTGAGACCCAGTACTTC. This gives the protein CASSLGLAGETQYF.

This clone has more than one count but fewer than ten. The genes are TRBV7-2 and TRBJ1-4; D is ambiguous. CDR1 is SGHTA and CDR2 is FQGNSA in the germline V gene. This CDR3 comprises 14 residues. With 5 bases removed from V and 7 bases from J, the gap between germline ends came to 14 bases. The CDR3 here is CASSPSLLSEKLFF. The CDR3 region has the DNA TGTGCCAGCAGCCCTTCCCTGCTGAGTGAAAAACTGTTTTTT.

This clone was counted only a few times. This CDR3 is CASTPGGGLYGTDTQYF. CDR3 DNA sequence: TGTGCCAGCACTCCGGGGGGGGGACTTTACGGCACAGATACGCAGTATTTT. The chain employs TRBV28 and TRBJ2-3, with 8 bases that match TRBD2. V lost 7 bases to trimming and J lost 1 base; unmatched junction nucleotides: 13. Germline V gene sequence: CDR1 MDHEN, CDR2 SYDVKM. CDR3 size: 17 residues. Variable domain in full (rest from reference TRBV28 and TRBJ2-3): DVKVTQSSRYLVKRTGEKVFLECVQDMDHENMFWYRQDPGLGLRLIYFSYDVKMKEKGDIPEGYSVSREKKERFSLILESASTNQTSMYLCASTPGGGLYGTDTQYFGPGTRLTVL.

The chain joins TRBV5-1 to TRBJ2-5; D is possibly TRBD1 or TRBD2 (5 bases each). The CDR3 covers 15 residues. Germline values: CDR1 SGHRS, CDR2 YFSETQ. V dropped 4 bases and J dropped 4 bases, with 17 bases sitting between them. The DNA for the CDR3 is TGCGCCAGCAGCCAACCGGGGCCCCAGTCAGAGACCCAGTACTTC. Translating it yields CASSQPGPQSETQYF.

This clone occurred a few times. This chain joins TRBV18 and TRBJ2-7, with no clear D. This CDR3 has 15 amino acids. The germline gives CDR1 KGHSH, CDR2 LQKENI. Trimming left V 3 bases short and J 7 bases short, with 19 bases between. CDR3 nucleotides: TGTGCCAGCTCACCCGGACCTCATCGACCCCTGGAGCAGTACTTC. Translation: CASSPGPHRPLEQYF.

V usage is TRBV21-1 and J usage is TRBJ1-6; the table's D call of TRBD1 was not tested on the DNA. TRBV21-1 is a documented pseudogene. The CDR3 has 18 amino acids. The CDR3 sequence is CASSHRGPQGSYNSPLHF. CDR3 sequence (DNA): TGTGCCAGCAGTCATAGGGGGCCCCAGGGGTCCTATAATTCACCCCTCCACTTT.